This T cell receptor beta chain derives from a study of beta chain features in type 1 diabetes. The authors reverse transcribed all of the isolated RNA, so sequencing captured expressed TCRB transcripts. A few million reads, on average, came from each naive, central memory and regulatory T cell sample. Sequencing was performed with immunoSEQ multiplex PCR; in TCRdb, only in-frame clones are kept and a portion is missing. The sample contains 900,000 or so clones, around a sixth of which appear only once. Whole-study results and caveats: A cDNA-based sequencing approach could over-represent cells with high TCR expression.

This clone came up a few times. The antigen remains unidentified. Germline loops: CDR1 SNHLY, CDR2 FYNNEI. There are 12 residues in the CDR3. The V and J ends lost 8 bases and 3 bases respectively, with 10 bases between them. Sequencing was performed on naive CD4+ T cells from blood. The origin of this receptor is a woman between 18 and 30 years old in good health. The V call is TRBV2, the J call TRBJ1-2; D might be TRBD1 (6 bases). The CDR3 protein is CASGGLDYGYTF. CDR3 sequence (DNA): TGTGCCAGCGGGGGGCTGGACTATGGCTACACCTTC.